Here is one T cell receptor (beta chain) with its context. Its antigen remains unidentified. These data originate in a study of blood T cells in healthy people across ages. Through a sample-barcoded 5' primer and a J-beta primer mix, a second PCR was run for 7 to 11 cycles. Each CDR3 protein gets one entry after TCRdb re-called the 5' RACE reads with MiXCR. The table lists about 620,000 distinct CDR3 sequences, under 65% of them singletons. Looked up from germline, CDR1 is GTSNPN and CDR2 is SVGIG (reference sequence). The CDR3 is made up of 14 amino acids. V lost 0 bases, J lost 3 bases, and 11 bases lay in between. General study points: A strong correlation was seen between TCR beta diversity and naive T cell percentage.

The sample comprised blood. The genes are TRBV30 and TRBJ1-2, with a tentative D call TRBD1 (5 bases). The origin of this receptor is an elderly woman in good health. The DNA of the CDR3 is TGTGCCTGGAGTGTTGGCAGGGCGTACTATGGCTACACCTTC. Translating it yields CAWSVGRAYYGYTF.